This T cell receptor beta chain is drawn from a study of PD-L1 blockade in urothelial cancer. Study summary: Most of the 29 patients were men whose urothelial cancer was bladder-origin.

After removal of 0 bases from V and 6 bases from J, the junction contained 8 bases not matched to a gene. CDR1 and CDR2 from the germline V gene are SGHRS and YFSETQ. CDR3 length: 15 residues. Sequencing used immunoSEQ multiplex PCR; TCRdb keeps in-frame clones, though not all of them. The sample lists roughly 17,000 clones, roughly 90% occurring once. Time point noted: pretreatment peripheral blood. The rearrangement joins TRBV5-1 to TRBJ2-7; TRBD1 matches 8 bases. Material: PBMCs, obtained around atezolizumab (anti-PD-L1) treatment. This receptor was identified in a man between 70 and 80 years old with urothelial cancer. CDR3 DNA sequence: TGCGCCAGCAGCTTGGACGTGGACAGGGATAGCGAGCAGTACTTC. It codes for CASSLDVDRDSEQYF. Combining the CDR3 with reference TRBV5-1 and TRBJ2-7 gives the whole variable domain KAGVTQTPRYLIKTRGQQVTLSCSPISGHRSVSWYQQTPGQGLQFLFEYFSETQRNKGNFPGRFSGRQFSNSRSEMNVSTLELGDSALYLCASSLDVDRDSEQYFGPGTRLTVT.